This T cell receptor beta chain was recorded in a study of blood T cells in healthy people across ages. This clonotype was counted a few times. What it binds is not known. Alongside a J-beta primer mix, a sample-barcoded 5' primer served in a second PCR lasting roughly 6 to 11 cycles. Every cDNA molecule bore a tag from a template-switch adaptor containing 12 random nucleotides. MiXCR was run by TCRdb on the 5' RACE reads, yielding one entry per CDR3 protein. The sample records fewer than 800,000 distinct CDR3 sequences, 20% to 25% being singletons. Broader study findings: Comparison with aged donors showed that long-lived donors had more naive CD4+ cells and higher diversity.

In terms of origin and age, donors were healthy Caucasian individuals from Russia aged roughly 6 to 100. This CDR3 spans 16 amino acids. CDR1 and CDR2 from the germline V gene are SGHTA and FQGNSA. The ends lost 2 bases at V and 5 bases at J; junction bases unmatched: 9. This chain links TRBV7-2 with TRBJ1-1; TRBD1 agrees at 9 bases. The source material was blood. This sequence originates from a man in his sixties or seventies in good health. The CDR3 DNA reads TGTGCCAGCAGCTTAACGAAGGGACAGGGAGGAACTGAAGCTTTCTTT. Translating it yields CASSLTKGQGGTEAFF.